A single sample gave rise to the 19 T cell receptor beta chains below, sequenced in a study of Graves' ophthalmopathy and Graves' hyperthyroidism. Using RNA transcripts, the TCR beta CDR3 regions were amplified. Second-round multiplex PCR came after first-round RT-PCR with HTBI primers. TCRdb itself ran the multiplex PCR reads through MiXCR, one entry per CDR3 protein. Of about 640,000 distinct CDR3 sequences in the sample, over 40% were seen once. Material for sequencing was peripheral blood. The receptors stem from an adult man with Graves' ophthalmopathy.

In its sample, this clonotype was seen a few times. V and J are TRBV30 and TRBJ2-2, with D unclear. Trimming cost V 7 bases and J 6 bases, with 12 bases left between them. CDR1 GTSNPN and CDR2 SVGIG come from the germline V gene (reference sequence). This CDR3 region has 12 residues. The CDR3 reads CASPVVAGELFF. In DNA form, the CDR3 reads TGTGCCTCCCCGGTGGTGGCCGGGGAGCTGTTTTTT.

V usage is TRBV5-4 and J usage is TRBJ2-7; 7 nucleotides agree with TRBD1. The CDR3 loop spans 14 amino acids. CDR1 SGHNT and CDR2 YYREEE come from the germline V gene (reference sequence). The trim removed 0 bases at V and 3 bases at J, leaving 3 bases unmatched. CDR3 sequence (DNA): TGTGCCAGCAGCTTGGGGGGACAGTACTACGAGCAGTACTTC. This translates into CASSLGGQYYEQYF.

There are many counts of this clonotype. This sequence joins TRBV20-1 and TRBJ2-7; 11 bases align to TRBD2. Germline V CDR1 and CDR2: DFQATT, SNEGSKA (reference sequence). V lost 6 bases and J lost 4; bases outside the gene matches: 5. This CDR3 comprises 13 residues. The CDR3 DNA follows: TGCAGTGCGACCGGGACTAGCGGTTACGAGCAGTACTTC. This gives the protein CSATGTSGYEQYF.

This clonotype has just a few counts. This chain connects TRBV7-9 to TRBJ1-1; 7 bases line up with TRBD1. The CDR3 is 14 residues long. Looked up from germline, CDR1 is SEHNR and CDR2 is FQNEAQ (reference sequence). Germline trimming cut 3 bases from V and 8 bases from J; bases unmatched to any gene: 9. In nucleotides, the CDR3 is TGTGCCAGCAGCTTCAGGGGGGCGACGGCAGAAGCTTTCTTT. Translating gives CASSFRGATAEAFF.

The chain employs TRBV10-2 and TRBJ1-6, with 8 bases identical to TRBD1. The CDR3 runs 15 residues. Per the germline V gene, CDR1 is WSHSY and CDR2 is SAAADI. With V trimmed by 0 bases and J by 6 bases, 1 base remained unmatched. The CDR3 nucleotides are TGCGCCAGCAGTGAGTCGACAGGGGTTAATTCACCCCTCCACTTT. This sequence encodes CASSESTGVNSPLHF.

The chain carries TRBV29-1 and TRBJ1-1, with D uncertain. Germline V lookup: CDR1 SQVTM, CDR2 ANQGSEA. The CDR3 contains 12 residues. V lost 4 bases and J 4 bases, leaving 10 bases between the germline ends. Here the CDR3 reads CSVGLGGTEAFF. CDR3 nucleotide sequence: TGCAGCGTTGGGCTGGGCGGCACTGAAGCTTTCTTT.

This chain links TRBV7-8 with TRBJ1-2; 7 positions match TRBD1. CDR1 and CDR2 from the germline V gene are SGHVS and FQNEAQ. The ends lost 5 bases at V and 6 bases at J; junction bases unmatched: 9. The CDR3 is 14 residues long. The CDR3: CASSTRQGRDGYTF. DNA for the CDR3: TGTGCCAGCAGCACGCGACAGGGCAGGGATGGCTACACCTTC.

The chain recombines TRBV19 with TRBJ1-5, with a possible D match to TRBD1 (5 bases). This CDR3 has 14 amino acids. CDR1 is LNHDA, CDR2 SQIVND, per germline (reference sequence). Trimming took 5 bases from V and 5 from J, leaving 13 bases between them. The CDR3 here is CASSQGRDHQPQHF. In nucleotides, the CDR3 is TGTGCCAGTAGTCAAGGACGGGACCATCAGCCCCAGCATTTT.

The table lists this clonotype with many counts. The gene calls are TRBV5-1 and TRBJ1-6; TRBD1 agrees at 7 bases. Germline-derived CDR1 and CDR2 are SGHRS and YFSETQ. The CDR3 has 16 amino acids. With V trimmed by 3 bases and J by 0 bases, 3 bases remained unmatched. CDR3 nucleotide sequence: TGCGCCAGCAGCTCGACAGGGAGCTCCTATAATTCACCCCTCCACTTT. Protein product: CASSSTGSSYNSPLHF.

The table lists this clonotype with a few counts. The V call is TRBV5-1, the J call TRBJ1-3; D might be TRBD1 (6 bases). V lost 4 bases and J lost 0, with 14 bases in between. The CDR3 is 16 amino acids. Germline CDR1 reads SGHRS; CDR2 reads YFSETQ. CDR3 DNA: TGCGCCAGCAGCCCCAGGGACACAGACTCTGGAAACACCATATATTTT. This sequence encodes CASSPRDTDSGNTIYF.

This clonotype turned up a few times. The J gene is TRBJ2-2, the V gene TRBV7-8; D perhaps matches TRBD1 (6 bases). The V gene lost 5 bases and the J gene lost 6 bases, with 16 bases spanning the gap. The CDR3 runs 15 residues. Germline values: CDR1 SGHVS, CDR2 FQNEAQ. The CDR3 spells CASSPNRVFAGELFF. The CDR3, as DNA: TGTGCCAGCAGCCCAAACAGGGTCTTTGCCGGGGAGCTGTTTTTT. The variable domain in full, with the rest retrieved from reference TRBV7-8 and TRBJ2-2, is GAGVSQSPRYKVAKRGQDVALRCDPISGHVSLFWYQQALGQGPEFLTYFQNEAQLDKSGLPSDRFFAERPEGSVSTLKIQRTQQEDSAVYLCASSPNRVFAGELFFGEGSRLTVL.

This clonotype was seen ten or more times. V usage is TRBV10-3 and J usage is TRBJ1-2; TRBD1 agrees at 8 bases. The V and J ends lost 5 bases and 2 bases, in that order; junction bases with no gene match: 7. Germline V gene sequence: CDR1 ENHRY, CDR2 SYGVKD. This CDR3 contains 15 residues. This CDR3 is CAISHWTGNNYGYTF. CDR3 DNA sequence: TGTGCCATCAGTCACTGGACAGGGAACAACTATGGCTACACCTTC.

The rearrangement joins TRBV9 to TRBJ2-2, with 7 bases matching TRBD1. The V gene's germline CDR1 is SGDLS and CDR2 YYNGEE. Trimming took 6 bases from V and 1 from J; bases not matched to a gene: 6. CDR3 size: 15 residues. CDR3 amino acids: CASTRRQGNTGELFF. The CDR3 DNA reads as TGTGCCAGCACCAGACGACAGGGGAACACCGGGGAGCTGTTTTTT.

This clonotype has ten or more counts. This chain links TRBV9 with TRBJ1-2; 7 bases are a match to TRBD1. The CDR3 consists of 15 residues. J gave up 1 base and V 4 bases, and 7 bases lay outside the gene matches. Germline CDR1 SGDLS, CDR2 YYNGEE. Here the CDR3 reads CASSPGGAINYGYTF. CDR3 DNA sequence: TGTGCCAGCAGCCCAGGGGGGGCCATTAACTATGGCTACACCTTC.

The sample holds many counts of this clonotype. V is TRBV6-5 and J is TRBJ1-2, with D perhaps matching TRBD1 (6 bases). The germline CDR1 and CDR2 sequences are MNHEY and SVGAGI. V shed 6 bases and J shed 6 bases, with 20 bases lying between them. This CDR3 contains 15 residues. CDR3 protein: CASSSSAGGGNGYTF. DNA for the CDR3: TGTGCCAGCAGCTCATCAGCGGGGGGGGGCAATGGCTACACCTTC.

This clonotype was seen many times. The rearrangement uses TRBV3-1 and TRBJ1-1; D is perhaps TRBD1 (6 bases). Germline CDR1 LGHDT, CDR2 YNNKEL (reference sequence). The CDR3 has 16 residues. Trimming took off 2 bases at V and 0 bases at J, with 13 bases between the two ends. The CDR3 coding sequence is TGTGCCAGCAGCCAAAGGGGACACCGCATGAACACTGAAGCTTTCTTT. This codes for CASSQRGHRMNTEAFF.

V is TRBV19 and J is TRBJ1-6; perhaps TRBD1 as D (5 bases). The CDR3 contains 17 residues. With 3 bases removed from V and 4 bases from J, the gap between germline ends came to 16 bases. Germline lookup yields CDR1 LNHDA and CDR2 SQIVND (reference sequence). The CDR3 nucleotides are TGTGCCAGTAGTATTGGGCCCTCGGGACGGTATAATTCACCCCTCCACTTT. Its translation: CASSIGPSGRYNSPLHF. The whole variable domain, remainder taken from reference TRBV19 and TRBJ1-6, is DGGITQSPKYLFRKEGQNVTLSCEQNLNHDAMYWYRQDPGQGLRLIYYSQIVNDFQKGDIAEGYSVSREKKESFPLTVTSAQKNPTAFYLCASSIGPSGRYNSPLHFGNGTRLTVT.

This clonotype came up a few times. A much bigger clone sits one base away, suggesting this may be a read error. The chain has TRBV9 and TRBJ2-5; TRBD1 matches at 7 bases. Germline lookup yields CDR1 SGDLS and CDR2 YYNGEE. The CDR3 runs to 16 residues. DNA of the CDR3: TGTGCCAGCAGCGTAGCTGAGGGACAGCCTAGTGAGATCCAGTACTTC. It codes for CASSVAEGQPSEIQYF.

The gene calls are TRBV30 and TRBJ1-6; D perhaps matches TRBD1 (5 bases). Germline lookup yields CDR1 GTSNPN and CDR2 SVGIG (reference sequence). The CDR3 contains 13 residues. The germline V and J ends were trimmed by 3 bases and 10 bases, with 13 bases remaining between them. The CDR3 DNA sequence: TGTGCCTGGAGGGTGGCAGGGATATCACCCCTCCACTTT. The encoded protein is CAWRVAGISPLHF.